This TCR beta chain is from a study of blood T cell repertoires in COVID-19. This CDR3 contains 17 residues. CDR1 is SGHNT and CDR2 is YENEEA in the germline V gene. J gave up 0 bases and V 0 bases, and 3 bases lay outside the gene matches. Repertoires were generated with immunoSEQ multiplex PCR, while TCRdb's copy carries only in-frame clones and drops some. The data show roughly 400,000 clones, roughly 91% seen once. What was sequenced was PBMCs or T cells enriched from blood (not recorded which). The clonotype originates from a man aged 18 to 29 who had recovered from COVID-19. The V call is TRBV11-3, the J call TRBJ2-1; the match to TRBD1 covers 9 bases. CDR3 nucleotides: TGTGCCAGCAGCTTAGAGGGACAGGGACACTCCTACAATGAGCAGTTCTTC. It yields the protein CASSLEGQGHSYNEQFF. Drawing the rest from reference TRBV11-3 and TRBJ2-1, the complete variable domain is EAGVVQSPRYKIIEKKQPVAFWCNPISGHNTLYWYLQNLGQGPELLIRYENEEAVDDSQLPKDRFSAERLKGVDSTLKIQPAELGDSAVYLCASSLEGQGHSYNEQFFGPGTRLTVL.